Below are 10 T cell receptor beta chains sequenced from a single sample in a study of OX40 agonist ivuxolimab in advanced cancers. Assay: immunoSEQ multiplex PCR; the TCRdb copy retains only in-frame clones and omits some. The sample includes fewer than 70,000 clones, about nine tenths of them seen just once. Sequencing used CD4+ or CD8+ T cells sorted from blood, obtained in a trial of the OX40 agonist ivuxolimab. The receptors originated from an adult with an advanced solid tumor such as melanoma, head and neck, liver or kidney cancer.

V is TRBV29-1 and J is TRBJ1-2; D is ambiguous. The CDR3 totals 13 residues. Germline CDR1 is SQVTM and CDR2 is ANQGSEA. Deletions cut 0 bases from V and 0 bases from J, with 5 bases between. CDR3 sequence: CSVEDRSNYGYTF. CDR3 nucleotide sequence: TGCAGCGTTGAAGACAGATCTAACTATGGCTACACCTTC.

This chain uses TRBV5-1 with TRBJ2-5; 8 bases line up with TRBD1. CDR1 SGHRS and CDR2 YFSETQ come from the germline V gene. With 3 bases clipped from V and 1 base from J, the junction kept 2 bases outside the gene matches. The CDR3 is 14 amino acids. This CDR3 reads CASSSGQVQETQYF. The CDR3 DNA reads TGCGCCAGCAGCTCGGGACAGGTCCAAGAGACCCAGTACTTC.

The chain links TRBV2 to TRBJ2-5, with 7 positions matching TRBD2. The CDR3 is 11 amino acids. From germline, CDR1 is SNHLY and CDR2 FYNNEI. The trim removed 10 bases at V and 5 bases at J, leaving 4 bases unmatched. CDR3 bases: TGTGCCACGGGGCGGGGGGAGACCCAGTACTTC. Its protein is CATGRGETQYF.

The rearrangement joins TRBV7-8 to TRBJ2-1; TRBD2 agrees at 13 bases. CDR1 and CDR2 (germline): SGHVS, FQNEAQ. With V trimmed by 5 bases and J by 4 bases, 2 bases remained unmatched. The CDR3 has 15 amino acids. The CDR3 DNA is TGTGCCAGCAGCCTGGGACTAGCGGGGTACAATGAGCAGTTCTTC. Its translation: CASSLGLAGYNEQFF.

CDR3 nucleotides: TGTGCCAGCAGCTTGTCGGCAGGATCGGAGACCCAGTACTTC. This gives the protein CASSLSAGSETQYF. The V and J genes are TRBV5-4 and TRBJ2-5, with D unresolved. The CDR3 covers 14 residues. Germline CDR1 SGHNT, CDR2 YYREEE (reference sequence). Trimming pared 1 base from V and 5 bases from J, leaving 12 bases between.

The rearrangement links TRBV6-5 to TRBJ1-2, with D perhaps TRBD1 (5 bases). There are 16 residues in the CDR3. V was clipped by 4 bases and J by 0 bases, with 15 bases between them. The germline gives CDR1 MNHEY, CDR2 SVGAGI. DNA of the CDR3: TGTGCCAGCAGTTCCCTCCCCCGGGGGACTAACTATGGCTACACCTTC. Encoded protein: CASSSLPRGTNYGYTF.

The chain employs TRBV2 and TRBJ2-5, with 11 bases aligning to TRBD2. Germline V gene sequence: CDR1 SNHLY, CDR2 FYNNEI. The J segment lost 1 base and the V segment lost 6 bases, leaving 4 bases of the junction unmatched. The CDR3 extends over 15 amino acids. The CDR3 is CASSPGLAAQETQYF. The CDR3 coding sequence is TGTGCCAGCAGCCCGGGACTAGCGGCCCAAGAGACCCAGTACTTC.

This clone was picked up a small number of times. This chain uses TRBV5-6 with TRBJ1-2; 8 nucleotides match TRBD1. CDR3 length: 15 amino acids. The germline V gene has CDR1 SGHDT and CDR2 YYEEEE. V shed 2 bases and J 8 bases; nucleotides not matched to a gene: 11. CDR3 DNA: TGTGCCAGCAGCTTAACCGGGACAGGACTTGGGGGCTACACCTTC. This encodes CASSLTGTGLGGYTF.

The CDR3 DNA is TGCGCCAGCAGCACAGGAGGAGGCGGCTACACCTTC. Its translation is CASSTGGGGYTF. The chain uses TRBV5-1 and TRBJ1-2, with D possibly being TRBD1 (5 bases). This CDR3 comprises 12 residues. Germline CDR1 SGHRS, CDR2 YFSETQ. V dropped 4 bases and J dropped 8 bases, with 12 bases sitting between them.

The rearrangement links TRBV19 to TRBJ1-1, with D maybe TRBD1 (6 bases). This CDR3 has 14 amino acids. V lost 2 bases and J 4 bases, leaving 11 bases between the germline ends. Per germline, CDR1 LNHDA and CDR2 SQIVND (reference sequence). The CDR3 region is CASSIQGGGTEAFF. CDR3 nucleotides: TGTGCCAGTAGTATACAGGGAGGGGGCACTGAAGCTTTCTTT.